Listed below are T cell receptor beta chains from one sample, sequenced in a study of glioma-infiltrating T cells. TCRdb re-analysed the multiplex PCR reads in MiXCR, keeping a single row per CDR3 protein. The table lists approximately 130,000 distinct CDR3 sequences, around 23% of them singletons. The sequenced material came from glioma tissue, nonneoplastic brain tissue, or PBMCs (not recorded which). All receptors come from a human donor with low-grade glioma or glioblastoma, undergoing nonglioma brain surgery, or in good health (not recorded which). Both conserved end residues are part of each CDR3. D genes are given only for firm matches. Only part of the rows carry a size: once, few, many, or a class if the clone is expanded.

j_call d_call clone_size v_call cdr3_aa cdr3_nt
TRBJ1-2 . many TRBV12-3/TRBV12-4 CASSPPGQDGYTF TGTGCCAGCAGTCCCCCCGGCCAGGATGGCTACACCTTC
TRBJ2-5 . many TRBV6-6 CASSYSAGAQETQYF TGTGCCAGCAGTTACTCGGCGGGGGCCCAAGAGACCCAGTACTTC
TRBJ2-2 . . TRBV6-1 CASTSTNTGELFF TGTGCCAGCACCTCGACGAACACCGGGGAGCTGTTTTTT
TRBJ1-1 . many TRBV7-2 CASSIDVEAFF TGTGCCAGCAGTATAGACGTTGAAGCTTTCTTT
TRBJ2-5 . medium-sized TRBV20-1 CSARAGRPVSQYF TGCAGTGCTAGAGCGGGGAGACCGGTGTCCCAGTACTTC
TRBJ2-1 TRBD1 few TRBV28 CASSLESQGARNEQFF TGTGCCAGCAGTTTAGAATCCCAGGGGGCGAGGAATGAGCAGTTCTTC
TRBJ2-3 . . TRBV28 CASSLEGRDTQYF TGTGCCAGCAGTTTAGAGGGGAGGGATACGCAGTATTTT
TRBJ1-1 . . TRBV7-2 CASSLGPSRVNTEAFF TGTGCCAGCAGCTTAGGGCCTTCCCGGGTGAACACTGAAGCTTTCTTT
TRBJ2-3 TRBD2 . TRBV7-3 CASSSQAGGGDTQYF TGTGCCAGCAGCTCCCAGGCGGGGGGCGGGGATACGCAGTATTTT
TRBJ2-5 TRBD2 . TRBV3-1 CASSQVMRSGAQETQYF TGTGCCAGCAGCCAAGTTATGAGAAGCGGGGCACAAGAGACCCAGTACTTC
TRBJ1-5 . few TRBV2 CASLPTQISNQPQHF TGTGCCAGCCTCCCGACACAAATTAGCAATCAGCCCCAGCATTTT
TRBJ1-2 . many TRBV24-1 CATSEGSNYGYTF TGTGCCACCAGTGAAGGGAGTAACTATGGCTACACCTTC
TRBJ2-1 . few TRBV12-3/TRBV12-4 CASTLAVQDNEQFF TGTGCCAGCACCCTAGCAGTTCAGGACAATGAGCAGTTCTTC
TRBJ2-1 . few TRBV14 CASSQGWGATEQFF TGTGCCAGCAGCCAGGGGTGGGGGGCCACTGAGCAGTTCTTC
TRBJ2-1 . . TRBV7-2 CASSEDRRGEQFF TGTGCCAGCAGCGAAGACAGGCGAGGTGAGCAGTTCTTC
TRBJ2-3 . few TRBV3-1 CASSQEGWGLTDTQYF TGTGCCAGCAGCCAAGAGGGATGGGGCTTGACAGATACGCAGTATTTT
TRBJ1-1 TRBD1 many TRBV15 CATSRDIWAGGRTEAFF TGTGCCACCAGCAGAGATATCTGGGCAGGGGGACGCACTGAAGCTTTCTTT
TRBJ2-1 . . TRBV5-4 CASSFGQYNEQFF TGTGCCAGCAGCTTCGGACAGTACAATGAGCAGTTCTTC
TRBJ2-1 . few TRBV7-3 CASGSASSYNEQFF TGTGCCAGCGGGTCCGCGAGCTCCTACAATGAGCAGTTCTTC
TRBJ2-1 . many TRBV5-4 CASSSIGTPNEQFF TGTGCCAGCAGCTCCATAGGGACACCAAATGAGCAGTTCTTC
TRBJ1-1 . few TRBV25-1 CASSTQAGTEAFF TGTGCCAGCAGTACCCAAGCGGGTACTGAAGCTTTCTTT
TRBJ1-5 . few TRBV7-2 CASSLGGVGYNQPQHF TGTGCCAGCAGCTTAGGTGGCGTGGGTTATAATCAGCCCCAGCATTTT
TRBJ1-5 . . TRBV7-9 CASSLGGGGQPQHF TGTGCCAGCAGCTTAGGAGGGGGAGGTCAGCCCCAGCATTTT
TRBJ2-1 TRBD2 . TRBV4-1 CASSHPGRGGARYNEQFF TGCGCCAGCAGCCACCCAGGGCGCGGGGGGGCCCGTTACAATGAGCAGTTCTTC
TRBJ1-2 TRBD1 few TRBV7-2 CASRESGQARYGYTF TGTGCCAGCAGGGAATCAGGACAGGCGAGATATGGCTACACCTTC